These 6 T cell receptor beta chains share one sample of origin, sequenced in a study of shared T cell receptors in the human thymus. Some clones are missing from TCRdb's copy, which holds only in-frame ones; the method was immunoSEQ multiplex PCR. The sample consists of about 610,000 clones, roughly 88% of them appearing once. These sequences were also reported in another study, on human thymus T cells.

Specimen: thymocytes. These receptors all stem from a boy in the first two years of life with a congenital heart defect.

The J gene is TRBJ2-2, the V gene TRBV5-1, with D perhaps TRBD2 (6 bases). The V gene lost 0 bases and the J gene lost 3 bases, with 6 bases spanning the gap. The CDR3 runs to 14 residues. Per the germline V gene, CDR1 is SGHRS and CDR2 is YFSETQ. CDR3 loop: CASSLAGDTGELFF. The CDR3 DNA follows: TGCGCCAGCAGCTTGGCGGGAGACACCGGGGAGCTGTTTTTT. Filled out from reference TRBV5-1 and TRBJ2-2, the complete variable domain reads KAGVTQTPRYLIKTRGQQVTLSCSPISGHRSVSWYQQTPGQGLQFLFEYFSETQRNKGNFPGRFSGRQFSNSRSEMNVSTLELGDSALYLCASSLAGDTGELFFGEGSRLTVL.

This clone was observed a handful of times. This chain links TRBV10-3 with TRBJ1-1, with 7 bases fitting TRBD1. Germline CDR1 is ENHRY and CDR2 is SYGVKD. The ends lost 5 bases at V and 8 bases at J; junction bases unmatched: 5. This CDR3 has 12 amino acids. The CDR3 region has the DNA TGTGCCATCAGTCCGGAGACAGGGGAAGCTTTCTTT. Protein product: CAISPETGEAFF.

The chain couples TRBV5-1 to TRBJ2-7, with D hard to call. CDR1 and CDR2 (germline): SGHRS, YFSETQ. The V and J ends lost 0 bases and 0 bases respectively, with 10 bases between them. The CDR3 consists of 15 residues. CDR3 residues: CASSLGPLSSYEQYF. The CDR3 DNA is TGCGCCAGCAGCTTGGGCCCCCTAAGCTCCTACGAGCAGTACTTC.

The chain couples TRBV10-2 to TRBJ2-3; unclear D gene. The V gene lost 0 bases and the J gene lost 4 bases, with 5 bases spanning the gap. CDR1 WSHSY and CDR2 SAAADI come from the germline V gene. CDR3 length equals 13 residues. The CDR3 reads CASSESSPDTQYF. The DNA of the CDR3 is TGCGCCAGCAGTGAGTCCTCTCCAGATACGCAGTATTTT.

This clone has more than one count but fewer than ten. The chain uses TRBV19 and TRBJ1-1, with TRBD1 as a possible D gene (5 bases). Germline V gives CDR1 LNHDA, CDR2 SQIVND (reference sequence). The CDR3 has 17 residues. V was clipped by 6 bases and J by 0 bases, with 20 bases between them. The CDR3 DNA reads TGTGCCAGTAGAGCATCGGGGGATAGCCCCATGAACACTGAAGCTTTCTTT. Amino acid sequence: CASRASGDSPMNTEAFF.

V usage is TRBV11-2 and J usage is TRBJ2-7; the D gene is possibly TRBD1 (5 bases). Trimming removed 8 bases from V and 2 bases from J, with 25 bases in between. The length of the CDR3 is 17 residues. Germline V gene data show CDR1 as SGHAT and CDR2 as FQNNGV. The CDR3 region has the DNA TGTGCCAGCGTCTCACGAGACAGAAAAACGGAAACCTACGAGCAGTACTTC. Its translation is CASVSRDRKTETYEQYF.